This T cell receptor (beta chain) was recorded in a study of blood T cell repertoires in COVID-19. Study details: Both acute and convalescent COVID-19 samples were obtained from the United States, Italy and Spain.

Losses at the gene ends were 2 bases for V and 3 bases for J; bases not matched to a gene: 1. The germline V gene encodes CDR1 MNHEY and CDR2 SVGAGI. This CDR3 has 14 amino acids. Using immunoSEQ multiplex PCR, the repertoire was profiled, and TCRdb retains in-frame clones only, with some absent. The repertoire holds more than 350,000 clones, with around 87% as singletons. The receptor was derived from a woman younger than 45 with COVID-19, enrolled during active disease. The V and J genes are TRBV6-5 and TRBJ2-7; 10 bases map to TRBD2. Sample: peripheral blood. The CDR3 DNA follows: TGTGCCAGCAGTTACGAGCGGGAGGGCTACGAGCAGTACTTC. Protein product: CASSYEREGYEQYF.